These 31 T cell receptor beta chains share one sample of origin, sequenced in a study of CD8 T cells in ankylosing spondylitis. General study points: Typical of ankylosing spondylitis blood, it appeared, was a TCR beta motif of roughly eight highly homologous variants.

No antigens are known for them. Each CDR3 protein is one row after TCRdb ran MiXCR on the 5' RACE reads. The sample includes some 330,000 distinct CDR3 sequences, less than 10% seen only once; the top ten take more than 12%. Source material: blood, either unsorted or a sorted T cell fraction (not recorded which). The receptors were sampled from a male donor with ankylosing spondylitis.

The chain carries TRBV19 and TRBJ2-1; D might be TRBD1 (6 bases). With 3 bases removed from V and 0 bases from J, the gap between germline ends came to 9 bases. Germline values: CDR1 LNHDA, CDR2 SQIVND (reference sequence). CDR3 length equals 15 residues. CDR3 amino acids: CASSIQGSSYNEQFF. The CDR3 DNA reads TGTGCCAGTAGTATTCAGGGGAGCTCCTACAATGAGCAGTTCTTC.

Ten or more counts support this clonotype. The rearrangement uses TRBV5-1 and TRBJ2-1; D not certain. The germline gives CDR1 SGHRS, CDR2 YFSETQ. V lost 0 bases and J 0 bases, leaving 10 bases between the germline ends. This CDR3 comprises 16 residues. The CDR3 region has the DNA TGCGCCAGCAGCTTGGTAGGCGGATACTCCTACAATGAGCAGTTCTTC. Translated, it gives CASSLVGGYSYNEQFF. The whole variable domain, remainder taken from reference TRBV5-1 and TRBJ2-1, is KAGVTQTPRYLIKTRGQQVTLSCSPISGHRSVSWYQQTPGQGLQFLFEYFSETQRNKGNFPGRFSGRQFSNSRSEMNVSTLELGDSALYLCASSLVGGYSYNEQFFGPGTRLTVL.

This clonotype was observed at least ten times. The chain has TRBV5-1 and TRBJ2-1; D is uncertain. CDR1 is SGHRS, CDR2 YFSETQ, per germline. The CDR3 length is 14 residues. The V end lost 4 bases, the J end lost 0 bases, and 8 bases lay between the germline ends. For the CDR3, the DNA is TGCGCCAGCAGCCGCGGTAGCTCCTACAATGAGCAGTTCTTC. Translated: CASSRGSSYNEQFF.

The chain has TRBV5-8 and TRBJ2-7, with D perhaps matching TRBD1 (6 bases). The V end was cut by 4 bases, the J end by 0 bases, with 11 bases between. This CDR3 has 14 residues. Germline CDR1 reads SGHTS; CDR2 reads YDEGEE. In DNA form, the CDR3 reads TGTGCCAGCAGCCTCCGGGACACCTCCTACGAGCAGTACTTC. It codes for CASSLRDTSYEQYF.

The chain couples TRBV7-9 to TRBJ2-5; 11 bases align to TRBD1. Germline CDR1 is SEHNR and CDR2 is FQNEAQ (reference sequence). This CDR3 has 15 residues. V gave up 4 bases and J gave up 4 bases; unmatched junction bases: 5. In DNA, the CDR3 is TGTGCCAGCAGCTCAGGGGACAGGGGGTTAGAGACCCAGTACTTC. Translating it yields CASSSGDRGLETQYF.

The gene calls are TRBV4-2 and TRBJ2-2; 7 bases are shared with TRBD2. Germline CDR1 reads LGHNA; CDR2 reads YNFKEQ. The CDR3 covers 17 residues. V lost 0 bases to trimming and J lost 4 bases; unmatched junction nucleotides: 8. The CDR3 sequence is CASSQDLGRAGTGELFF. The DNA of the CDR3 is TGTGCCAGCAGCCAAGATCTGGGGAGGGCGGGCACCGGGGAGCTGTTTTTT.

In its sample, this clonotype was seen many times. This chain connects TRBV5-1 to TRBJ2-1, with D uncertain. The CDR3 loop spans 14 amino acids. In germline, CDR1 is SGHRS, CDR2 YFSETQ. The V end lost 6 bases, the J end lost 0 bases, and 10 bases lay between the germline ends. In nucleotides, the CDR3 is TGCGCCAGCACCCTGGACCCCTCCTACAATGAGCAGTTCTTC. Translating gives CASTLDPSYNEQFF.

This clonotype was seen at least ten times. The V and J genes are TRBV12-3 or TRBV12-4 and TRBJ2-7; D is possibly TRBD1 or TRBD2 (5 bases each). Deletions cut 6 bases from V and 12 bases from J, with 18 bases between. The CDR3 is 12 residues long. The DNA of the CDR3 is TGTGCCAGCAGCCTGTTCCGGGACGGGCCGTACTTC. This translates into CASSLFRDGPYF.

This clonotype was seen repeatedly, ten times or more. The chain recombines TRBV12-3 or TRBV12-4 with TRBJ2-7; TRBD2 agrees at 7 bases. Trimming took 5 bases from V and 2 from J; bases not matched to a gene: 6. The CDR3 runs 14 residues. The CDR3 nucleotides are TGTGCCAGCAGTCCTCGGCGGGGGACCTACGAGCAGTACTTC. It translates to CASSPRRGTYEQYF.

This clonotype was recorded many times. The CDR3 region has the DNA TGTGCCAGCAGCTTAGATCCGGGGACCTCCTACAATGAGCAGTTCTTC. Its protein is CASSLDPGTSYNEQFF. The J gene is TRBJ2-1, the V gene TRBV11-2; perhaps D is TRBD1 or TRBD2 (5 bases each). V was trimmed by 0 bases and J by 0 bases, leaving 9 bases between them. This CDR3 comprises 16 residues. Per germline, CDR1 SGHAT and CDR2 FQNNGV.

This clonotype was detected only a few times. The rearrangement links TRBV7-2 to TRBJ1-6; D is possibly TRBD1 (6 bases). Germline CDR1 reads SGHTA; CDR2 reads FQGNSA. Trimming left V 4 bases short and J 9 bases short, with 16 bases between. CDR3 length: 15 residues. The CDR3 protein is CASSSRTARASPLHF. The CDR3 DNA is TGTGCCAGCAGCTCCCGGACAGCGAGGGCTTCACCCCTCCACTTT.

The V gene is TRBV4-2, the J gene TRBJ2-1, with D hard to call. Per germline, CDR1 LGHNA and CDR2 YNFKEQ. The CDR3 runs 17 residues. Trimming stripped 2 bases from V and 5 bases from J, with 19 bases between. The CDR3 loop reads CASSQSSARERNNEQFF. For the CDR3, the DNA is TGTGCCAGCAGCCAATCCTCGGCCCGAGAGAGGAACAATGAGCAGTTCTTC.

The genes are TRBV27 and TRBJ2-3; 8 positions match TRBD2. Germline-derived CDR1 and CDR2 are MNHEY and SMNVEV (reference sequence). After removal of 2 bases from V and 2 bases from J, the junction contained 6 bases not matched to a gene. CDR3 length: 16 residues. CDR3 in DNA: TGTGCCAGCAGTTTAAAAGCGGGAGTAGTCACAGATACGCAGTATTTT. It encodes CASSLKAGVVTDTQYF.

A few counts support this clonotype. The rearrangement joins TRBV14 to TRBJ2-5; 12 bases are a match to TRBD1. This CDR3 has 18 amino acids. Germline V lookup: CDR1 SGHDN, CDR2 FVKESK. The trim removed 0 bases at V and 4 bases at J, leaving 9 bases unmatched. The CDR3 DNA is TGTGCCAGCAGCCAAGACCTACCGGGACAGGGGGCTTCAGAGACCCAGTACTTC. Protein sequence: CASSQDLPGQGASETQYF.

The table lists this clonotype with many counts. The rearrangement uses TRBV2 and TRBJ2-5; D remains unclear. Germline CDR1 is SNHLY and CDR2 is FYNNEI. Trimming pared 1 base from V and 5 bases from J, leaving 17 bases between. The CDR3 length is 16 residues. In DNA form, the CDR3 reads TGTGCCAGCAGTGAAGGAGTTGGTACCGTTCTTGAGACCCAGTACTTC. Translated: CASSEGVGTVLETQYF.

The CDR3 region has the DNA TGTGCTAGTGGTTTTGGACAGGGATCAGATACGCAGTATTTT. This sequence encodes CASGFGQGSDTQYF. The chain has TRBV12-5 and TRBJ2-3; 8 bases map to TRBD1. V was pared by 3 bases and J by 4 bases, with 3 bases of the junction left unmatched. This CDR3 comprises 14 residues. The germline CDR1 and CDR2 sequences are LGHNT and FRNRAP.

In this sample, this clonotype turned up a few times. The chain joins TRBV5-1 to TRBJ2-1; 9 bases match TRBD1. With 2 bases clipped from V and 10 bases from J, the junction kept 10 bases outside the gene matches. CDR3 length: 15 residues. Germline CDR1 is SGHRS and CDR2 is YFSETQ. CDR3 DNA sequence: TGCGCCAGCAGCTTACAGGGACAGGGAGATGGCGAGCAGTTCTTC. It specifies CASSLQGQGDGEQFF.

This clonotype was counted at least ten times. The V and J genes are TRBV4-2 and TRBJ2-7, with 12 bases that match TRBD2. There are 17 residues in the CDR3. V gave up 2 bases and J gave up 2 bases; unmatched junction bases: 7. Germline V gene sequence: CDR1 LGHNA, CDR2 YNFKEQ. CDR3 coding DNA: TGTGCCAGCAGCCAACTAGCGGGAGGGCCAAGGGCCTACGAGCAGTACTTC. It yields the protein CASSQLAGGPRAYEQYF.

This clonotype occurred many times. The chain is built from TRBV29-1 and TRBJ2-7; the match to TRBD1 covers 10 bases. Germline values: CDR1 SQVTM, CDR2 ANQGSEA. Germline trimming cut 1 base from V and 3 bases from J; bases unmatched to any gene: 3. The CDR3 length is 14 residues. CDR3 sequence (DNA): TGCAGCGTTGAAGTGACAGGGGGCAACTACGAGCAGTACTTC. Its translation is CSVEVTGGNYEQYF.

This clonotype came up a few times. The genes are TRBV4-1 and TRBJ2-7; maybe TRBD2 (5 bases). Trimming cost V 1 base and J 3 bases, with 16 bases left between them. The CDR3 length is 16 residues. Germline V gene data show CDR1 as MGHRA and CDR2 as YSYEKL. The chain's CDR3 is CASSQALAVGGYEQYF. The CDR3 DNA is TGCGCCAGCAGCCAAGCCCTAGCAGTAGGAGGCTACGAGCAGTACTTC.

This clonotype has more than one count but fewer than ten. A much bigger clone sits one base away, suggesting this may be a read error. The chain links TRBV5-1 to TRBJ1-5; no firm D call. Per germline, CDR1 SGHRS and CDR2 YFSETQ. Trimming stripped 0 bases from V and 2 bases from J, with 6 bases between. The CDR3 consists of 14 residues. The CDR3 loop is CASSLGPGNQPQHF. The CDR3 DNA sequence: TGCGCCAGCAGCTTGGGACCGGGCAATCAGCCCCAGCATTTT.

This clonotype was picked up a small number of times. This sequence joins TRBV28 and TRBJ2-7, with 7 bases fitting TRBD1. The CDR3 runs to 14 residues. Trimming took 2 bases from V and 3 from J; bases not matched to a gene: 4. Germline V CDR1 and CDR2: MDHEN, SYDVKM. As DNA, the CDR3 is TGTGCCAGCAGTTTACCAGGGGGAAACTACGAGCAGTACTTC. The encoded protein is CASSLPGGNYEQYF.

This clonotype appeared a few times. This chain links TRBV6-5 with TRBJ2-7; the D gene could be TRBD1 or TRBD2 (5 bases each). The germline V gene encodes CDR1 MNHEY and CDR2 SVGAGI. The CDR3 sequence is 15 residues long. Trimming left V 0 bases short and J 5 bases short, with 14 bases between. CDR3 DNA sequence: TGTGCCAGCAGTTACTCGCTGAGACTGGGGGACGAGCAGTACTTC. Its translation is CASSYSLRLGDEQYF.

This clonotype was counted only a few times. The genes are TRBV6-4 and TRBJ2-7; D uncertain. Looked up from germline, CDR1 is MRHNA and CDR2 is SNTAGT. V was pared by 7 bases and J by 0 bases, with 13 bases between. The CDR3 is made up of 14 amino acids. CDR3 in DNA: TGTGCCAGCACTAAGGACCAGAGCTCCTACGAGCAGTACTTC. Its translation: CASTKDQSSYEQYF.

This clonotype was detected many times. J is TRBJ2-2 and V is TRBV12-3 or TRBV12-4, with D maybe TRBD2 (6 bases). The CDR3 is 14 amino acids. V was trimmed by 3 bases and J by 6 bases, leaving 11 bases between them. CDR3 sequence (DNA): TGTGCCAGCAGTTTGGGAGGCGGAGCCGGGGAGCTGTTTTTT. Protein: CASSLGGGAGELFF.

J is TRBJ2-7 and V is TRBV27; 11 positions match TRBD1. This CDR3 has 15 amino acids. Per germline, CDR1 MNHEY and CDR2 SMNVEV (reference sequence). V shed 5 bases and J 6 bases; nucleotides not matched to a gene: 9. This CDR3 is CASSIDSGTGGEQYF. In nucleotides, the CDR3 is TGTGCCAGCAGTATCGACTCCGGGACAGGGGGCGAGCAGTACTTC.

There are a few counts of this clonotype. This chain's CDR3 is CASSALSGGPTDTQYF. CDR3 DNA sequence: TGTGCCAGCAGCGCTCTTAGCGGGGGGCCCACAGATACGCAGTATTTT. The V and J genes are TRBV2 and TRBJ2-3, with 10 bases aligning to TRBD2. CDR1 is SNHLY, CDR2 FYNNEI, per germline. CDR3 length: 16 amino acids. J gave up 2 bases and V 6 bases, and 8 bases lay outside the gene matches. The full variable domain, completed using reference TRBV2 and TRBJ2-3, is EPEVTQTPSHQVTQMGQEVILRCVPISNHLYFYWYRQILGQKVEFLVSFYNNEISEKSEIFDDQFSVERPDGSNFTLKIRSTKLEDSAMYFCASSALSGGPTDTQYFGPGTRLTVL.

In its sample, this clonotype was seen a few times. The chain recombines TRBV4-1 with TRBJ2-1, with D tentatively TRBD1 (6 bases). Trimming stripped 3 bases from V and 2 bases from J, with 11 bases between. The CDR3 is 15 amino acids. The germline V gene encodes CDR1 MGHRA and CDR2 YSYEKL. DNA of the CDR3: TGCGCCAGCAGCCAGACGGGACAACCCTACAATGAGCAGTTCTTC. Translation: CASSQTGQPYNEQFF.

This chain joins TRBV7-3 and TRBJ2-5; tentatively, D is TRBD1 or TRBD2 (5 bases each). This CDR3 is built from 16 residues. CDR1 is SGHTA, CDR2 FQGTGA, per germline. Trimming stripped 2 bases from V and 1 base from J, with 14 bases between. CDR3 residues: CASSLGTPEGQETQYF. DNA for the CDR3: TGTGCCAGCAGCTTAGGGACCCCCGAGGGCCAAGAGACCCAGTACTTC.

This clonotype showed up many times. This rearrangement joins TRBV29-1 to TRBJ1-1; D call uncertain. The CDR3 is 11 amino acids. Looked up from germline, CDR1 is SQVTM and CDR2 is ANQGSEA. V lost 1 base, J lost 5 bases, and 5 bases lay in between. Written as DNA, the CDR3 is TGCAGCGTTGAAGGCGTGACTGAAGCTTTCTTT. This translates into CSVEGVTEAFF.

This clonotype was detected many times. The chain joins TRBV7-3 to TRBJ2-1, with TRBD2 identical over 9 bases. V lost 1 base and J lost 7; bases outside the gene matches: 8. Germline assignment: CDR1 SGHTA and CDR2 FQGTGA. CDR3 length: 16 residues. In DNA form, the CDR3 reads TGTGCCAGCAGCTTAATGGGGTCTAGCGGGAAAAATGAGCAGTTCTTC. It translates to CASSLMGSSGKNEQFF.